This is a list of T cell receptor beta chains from one sample in a study of T cells in tumors after PD-1 blockade. The repertoire was sequenced with immunoSEQ multiplex PCR; TCRdb's copy has only in-frame clones and lacks some. Of some 25,000 clones listed, about 82% are singletons. Material: PBMCs, obtained after anti-PD-1 treatment. The receptor set was obtained from a human donor with basal cell carcinoma. The CDR3 runs from the conserved cysteine through the conserved F or W. The order of the fields is J gene, D gene, V gene, CDR3 length, clone size, CDR3 DNA, CDR3 protein. D genes are given only for firm matches. Size tells how often a clone was seen (once, few, many) or the class of an expanded clone, and some rows leave it out.

J gene: TRBJ1-4
D gene: -
V gene: TRBV12-3/TRBV12-4
CDR3 length: 13
clone size: -
CDR3 DNA: TGTGCCAGCAGTCGAACAATGGGTGAAAAACTGTTTTTT
CDR3 protein: CASSRTMGEKLFF

J gene: TRBJ2-5
D gene: -
V gene: TRBV7-6
CDR3 length: 15
clone size: -
CDR3 DNA: TGTGCCAGCAGCAGCTTACTGTTGAGCCAAGAGACCCAGTACTTC
CDR3 protein: CASSSLLLSQETQYF

J gene: TRBJ1-1
D gene: -
V gene: TRBV9
CDR3 length: 14
clone size: -
CDR3 DNA: TGTGCCAGCAGCGTAGATGGGGCGAACACTGAAGCTTTCTTT
CDR3 protein: CASSVDGANTEAFF

J gene: TRBJ2-1
D gene: TRBD2
V gene: TRBV30
CDR3 length: 20
clone size: few
CDR3 DNA: TGTGCCTGGAGTCCACTTCAGAGCGGGGGGACCCGTTTCTCCTACAATGAGCAGTTCTTC
CDR3 protein: CAWSPLQSGGTRFSYNEQFF

J gene: TRBJ1-4
D gene: TRBD1
V gene: TRBV4-1
CDR3 length: 16
clone size: -
CDR3 DNA: TGCGCCAGCAGCCAAGATCCCGGGACAGGGCGCGAAAAACTGTTTTTT
CDR3 protein: CASSQDPGTGREKLFF

J gene: TRBJ1-1
D gene: -
V gene: TRBV7-8
CDR3 length: 13
clone size: -
CDR3 DNA: TGTGCCAGCAGTCTGACCGCCATCCGGGAAGCTTTCTTT
CDR3 protein: CASSLTAIREAFF

J gene: TRBJ2-5
D gene: TRBD2
V gene: TRBV29-1
CDR3 length: 17
clone size: -
CDR3 DNA: TGCAGCGTTGAAGATCCGGGACTAGTCGGGGCTGCGGAGACCCAGTACTTC
CDR3 protein: CSVEDPGLVGAAETQYF

J gene: TRBJ1-1
D gene: -
V gene: TRBV18
CDR3 length: 13
clone size: once
CDR3 DNA: TGTGCCAGCACGTTGCTGTCTCGGGCCGGAGCTTTCTTT
CDR3 protein: CASTLLSRAGAFF

J gene: TRBJ2-7
D gene: -
V gene: TRBV7-9
CDR3 length: 13
clone size: -
CDR3 DNA: TGTGCCAGCAGCCCTCCCCGGTCCTACGAGCAGTACTTC
CDR3 protein: CASSPPRSYEQYF

J gene: TRBJ2-5
D gene: TRBD2
V gene: TRBV4-1
CDR3 length: 17
clone size: -
CDR3 DNA: TGCGCCAGCAGCCAAGAGAGAGTGGCGGGGGGGCTTGTGACCCAGTACTTC
CDR3 protein: CASSQERVAGGLVTQYF

J gene: TRBJ1-5
D gene: -
V gene: TRBV4-2
CDR3 length: 13
clone size: few
CDR3 DNA: TGTGCCAGCAGCCAAGGTCCTGATCAGCCCCAGCATTTT
CDR3 protein: CASSQGPDQPQHF

J gene: TRBJ2-1
D gene: TRBD2
V gene: TRBV7-8
CDR3 length: 18
clone size: -
CDR3 DNA: TGTGCCAGCAGCTTGGGTCGAAGCGGGGGGGCACAGTACAATGAGCAGTTCTTC
CDR3 protein: CASSLGRSGGAQYNEQFF

J gene: TRBJ2-7
D gene: -
V gene: TRBV6-5
CDR3 length: 11
clone size: -
CDR3 DNA: TGTGCCAGCACAGATACGTTCGAGCAGTACTTC
CDR3 protein: CASTDTFEQYF

J gene: TRBJ1-1
D gene: -
V gene: TRBV4-2
CDR3 length: 15
clone size: -
CDR3 DNA: TGTGCCAGCAGCCAAGATGGGGGGGTTCAGGGGAGACCTTTCTTT
CDR3 protein: CASSQDGGVQGRPFF

J gene: TRBJ2-5
D gene: TRBD2
V gene: TRBV7-6
CDR3 length: 15
clone size: -
CDR3 DNA: TGTGCCAGCAGCCCCCAGCGGGGGGGCCTAGAGACCCAGTACTTC
CDR3 protein: CASSPQRGGLETQYF

J gene: TRBJ1-1
D gene: TRBD1
V gene: TRBV7-8
CDR3 length: 14
clone size: -
CDR3 DNA: TGTGCCAGCAGCCCAGGGGGCAGGGGGACTGAAGCTTTCTTT
CDR3 protein: CASSPGGRGTEAFF